The 21 T cell receptor beta chains presented below share a single source sample, sequenced in a study of blood T cell repertoires in COVID-19. Method: immunoSEQ multiplex PCR; TCRdb's copy keeps in-frame clones and lacks some. The repertoire includes around 70,000 clones, more than 75% of them detected once, and 5.8% sits in the top ten. The sample comprised peripheral blood. The receptors stem from a human donor in a cohort sampled during active COVID-19.

CDR3 DNA: TGTGCCAGCACAACCGGGACAGCGAACTATGGCTACACCTTC. Its translation: CASTTGTANYGYTF. The rearrangement links TRBV9 to TRBJ1-2, with TRBD1 matching 7 bases. This CDR3 region has 14 residues. With 6 bases clipped from V and 2 bases from J, the junction kept 7 bases outside the gene matches. Per germline, CDR1 SGDLS and CDR2 YYNGEE.

The chain uses TRBV5-5 and TRBJ1-5; D perhaps matches TRBD1 (5 bases). Germline V CDR1 and CDR2: SGHKS, YYEKEE (reference sequence). The V and J ends lost 4 bases and 2 bases respectively, with 10 bases between them. The CDR3 totals 14 residues. The CDR3 DNA reads TGTGCCAGCAGCGTCAGCAGGGGCAATCAGCCCCAGCATTTT. Translation gives CASSVSRGNQPQHF.

The V call is TRBV10-3, the J call TRBJ1-2; possibly TRBD1 for D (6 bases). Germline V gene lookup returns CDR1 ENHRY and CDR2 SYGVKD. CDR3 length equals 15 residues. The V gene lost 3 bases and the J gene lost 8 bases, with 19 bases spanning the gap. DNA of the CDR3: TGTGCCATCAGTGACCAAAGAACAGGGAAGGGCGGCTACACCTTC. This translates into CAISDQRTGKGGYTF.

This chain joins TRBV6-5 and TRBJ2-2, with 10 positions matching TRBD1. Per the germline V gene, CDR1 is MNHEY and CDR2 is SVGAGI. V was pared by 4 bases and J by 7 bases, with 6 bases of the junction left unmatched. The CDR3 sequence is 15 residues long. Here the CDR3 reads CASSSTGTGDGELFF. DNA for the CDR3: TGTGCCAGCAGTTCAACCGGGACAGGGGACGGGGAGCTGTTTTTT.

The chain links TRBV6-2 or TRBV6-3 to TRBJ1-1, with D unclear. There are 13 residues in the CDR3. V lost 2 bases and J 0 bases, leaving 4 bases between the germline ends. Germline V CDR1 and CDR2: MNHEY, SVGEGT. The DNA for the CDR3 is TGTGCCAGCAGTTACCTCCTGAACACTGAAGCTTTCTTT. As protein: CASSYLLNTEAFF.

This chain joins TRBV7-9 and TRBJ1-1; TRBD1 aligns across 7 bases. The CDR3 loop spans 15 amino acids. Germline values: CDR1 SEHNR, CDR2 FQNEAQ (reference sequence). The J segment lost 5 bases and the V segment lost 4 bases, leaving 10 bases of the junction unmatched. The CDR3 sequence is CASSSGTEFGTEAFF. Written as DNA, the CDR3 is TGTGCCAGCAGCTCCGGGACAGAGTTCGGGACTGAAGCTTTCTTT.

The DNA for the CDR3 is TGTGCCAGCAGCATAAGACAGGGTGGGCCAGATACGCAGTATTTT. Translated: CASSIRQGGPDTQYF. The V and J genes are TRBV11-1 and TRBJ2-3; 7 bases are a match to TRBD1. The germline V gene has CDR1 SGHAT and CDR2 FQDESV (reference sequence). CDR3 length equals 15 residues. With V trimmed by 5 bases and J by 4 bases, 9 bases remained unmatched.

The rearrangement links TRBV6-6 to TRBJ2-5; D gene uncertain. This CDR3 comprises 14 residues. Germline CDR1 is MNHNY and CDR2 is SVGAGI (reference sequence). The ends were cut back, 0 bases at V and 4 bases at J, with 9 bases in the middle. The CDR3 region is CASSYSTQRETQYF. The CDR3 DNA reads TGTGCCAGCAGTTACTCGACCCAGCGAGAGACCCAGTACTTC.

The CDR3 region is CASSLGSSGGALGLPEQFF. The DNA for the CDR3 is TGTGCCAGCAGCTTAGGGTCTAGCGGGGGGGCCCTTGGCCTTCCTGAGCAGTTCTTC. The rearrangement joins TRBV7-2 to TRBJ2-1, with 12 bases fitting TRBD2. Germline trimming cut 1 base from V and 9 bases from J; bases unmatched to any gene: 16. This CDR3 has 19 amino acids. Looked up from germline, CDR1 is SGHTA and CDR2 is FQGNSA.

The sample holds a few counts of this clone. CDR3 coding DNA: TGCGCCAGCAGCCCGGGTGGTGTCAGGGGTCATGGCTACACCTTC. Translating gives CASSPGGVRGHGYTF. V and J are TRBV5-1 and TRBJ1-2, with a possible D match to TRBD1 (6 bases). The V gene lost 4 bases and the J gene lost 6 bases, with 19 bases spanning the gap. The CDR3 spans 15 residues. The germline V gene has CDR1 SGHRS and CDR2 YFSETQ. The full variable domain, in which reference TRBV5-1 and TRBJ1-2 provide the parts outside the CDR3, is KAGVTQTPRYLIKTRGQQVTLSCSPISGHRSVSWYQQTPGQGLQFLFEYFSETQRNKGNFPGRFSGRQFSNSRSEMNVSTLELGDSALYLCASSPGGVRGHGYTFGSGTRLTVV.

The chain has TRBV12-3 or TRBV12-4 and TRBJ1-1; D is ambiguous. The CDR3 runs to 12 residues. V lost 2 bases to trimming and J lost 6 bases, with 7 bases between them. This CDR3 reads CASSLLYSEAFF. The CDR3, as DNA: TGTGCCAGCAGTTTATTGTACTCTGAAGCTTTCTTT.

This rearrangement joins TRBV6-6 to TRBJ1-4; 8 nucleotides line up with TRBD1. This CDR3 contains 16 residues. From germline, CDR1 is MNHNY and CDR2 SVGAGI (reference sequence). V was pared by 6 bases and J by 7 bases, with 13 bases of the junction left unmatched. The CDR3 DNA follows: TGTGCCAGCAGGGAGATAGGAGGACAGGGAAGTGAAAAACTGTTTTTT. Protein: CASREIGGQGSEKLFF.

This rearrangement joins TRBV11-1 to TRBJ2-2; tentatively, D is TRBD2 (5 bases). CDR3 length: 13 residues. Trimming removed 5 bases from V and 4 bases from J, with 8 bases in between. The germline CDR1 and CDR2 sequences are SGHAT and FQDESV (reference sequence). DNA for the CDR3: TGTGCCAGCAGCCCGGACTTCACCGGGGAGCTGTTTTTT. Residues: CASSPDFTGELFF.

This clone has a single count. The V and J genes are TRBV7-2 and TRBJ1-1, with D possibly matching TRBD1 (5 bases). The V gene lost 3 bases and the J gene lost 0 bases, with 20 bases spanning the gap. The CDR3 has 18 residues. Germline assignment: CDR1 SGHTA and CDR2 FQGNSA. CDR3 amino acids: CASSLQGVTRRLNTEAFF. Written as DNA, the CDR3 is TGTGCCAGCAGCTTGCAAGGGGTCACTCGGAGATTGAACACTGAAGCTTTCTTT.

This clone was recorded once. A read error may produce the germline difference seen at one junction end. This sequence joins TRBV7-7 and TRBJ2-7; 9 bases align to TRBD1. The CDR3 is 15 amino acids. CDR1 and CDR2 (germline): SSHAT, FNYEAQ (reference sequence). The CDR3 region has the DNA TGTGCTAGCAGCGCCGGGACAGGGTTAATCTACGAGCAGTACTTC. Its protein product is CASSAGTGLIYEQYF.

The CDR3 bases are TGCGCCAGCAGCTCGTGGACTAGCGGGGGGGCGAGTGAGCAGTACTTC. Translation gives CASSSWTSGGASEQYF. The chain joins TRBV5-1 to TRBJ2-7; 15 bases align to TRBD2. Germline CDR1 reads SGHRS; CDR2 reads YFSETQ. Losses at the gene ends were 3 bases for V and 7 bases for J; bases not matched to a gene: 8. The CDR3 loop spans 16 amino acids. The whole variable domain, filled in from reference TRBV5-1 and TRBJ2-7, reads KAGVTQTPRYLIKTRGQQVTLSCSPISGHRSVSWYQQTPGQGLQFLFEYFSETQRNKGNFPGRFSGRQFSNSRSEMNVSTLELGDSALYLCASSSWTSGGASEQYFGPGTRLTVT.

The chain employs TRBV6-2 or TRBV6-3 and TRBJ1-5; 9 positions match TRBD1. Germline V lookup: CDR1 MNHEY, CDR2 SVGEGT. The V segment lost 0 bases and the J segment 6 bases; nucleotides outside the gene matches: 9. This CDR3 is built from 17 residues. CDR3 amino acids: CASSYSAGTGSIQPQHF. CDR3 in DNA: TGTGCCAGCAGTTACTCTGCCGGGACAGGGTCGATTCAGCCCCAGCATTTT.

The rearrangement uses TRBV10-3 and TRBJ2-5; possibly TRBD2 for D (6 bases). CDR1 is ENHRY and CDR2 is SYGVKD in the germline V gene. The length of the CDR3 is 16 residues. Trimming took 2 bases from V and 3 from J, leaving 16 bases between them. The CDR3 region has the DNA TGTGCCATCAGTGAGAGTAACCCGGGGGTTAAAGAGACCCAGTACTTC. Translating gives CAISESNPGVKETQYF.

This chain connects TRBV6-1 to TRBJ1-6; D possibly corresponds to TRBD1 (5 bases). Germline CDR1 reads MNHNS; CDR2 reads SASEGT. The CDR3 is made up of 16 amino acids. V was trimmed by 4 bases and J by 10 bases, leaving 20 bases between them. The CDR3 coding sequence is TGTGCCAGCAGTGCCATTCCGGAAGGGGCAGGGTCACCCCTCCACTTT. This translates into CASSAIPEGAGSPLHF.

This rearrangement joins TRBV5-6 to TRBJ2-6, with 7 bases aligning to TRBD1. The CDR3 totals 16 residues. CDR1 is SGHDT, CDR2 YYEEEE, per germline. After removal of 0 bases from V and 2 bases from J, the junction contained 2 bases not matched to a gene. The CDR3 coding sequence is TGTGCCAGCAGCTTGGATAGGGGGCCTGGGGCCAACGTCCTGACTTTC. This codes for CASSLDRGPGANVLTF. The full variable domain, its missing parts supplied by reference TRBV5-6 and TRBJ2-6, is DAGVTQSPTHLIKTRGQQVTLRCSPKSGHDTVSWYQQALGQGPQFIFQYYEEEERQRGNFPDRFSGHQFPNYSSELNVNALLLGDSALYLCASSLDRGPGANVLTFGAGSRLTVL.

The chain uses TRBV7-2 and TRBJ1-2, with D maybe TRBD1 (6 bases). The germline V gene has CDR1 SGHTA and CDR2 FQGNSA. V lost 4 bases to trimming and J lost 2 bases, with 11 bases between them. The CDR3 contains 14 residues. For the CDR3, the DNA is TGTGCCAGCAGCTCGCCGGGACACAACTATGGCTACACCTTC. This sequence encodes CASSSPGHNYGYTF.